This T cell receptor (beta chain) was identified in a study of technical replicates of blood from a few donors. The germline V gene encodes CDR1 SEHNR and CDR2 FQNEAQ (reference sequence). The CDR3 consists of 16 residues. Here immunoSEQ multiplex PCR was the method, and the copy in TCRdb shows in-frame clones only, minus some. The sample shows tens of thousands of clones, roughly 98% of them seen only once. Concerning this clone itself: One junction end disagrees with the germline gene, perhaps due to a read error.

This chain connects TRBV7-9 to TRBJ1-5, with 12 bases aligning to TRBD1. Sequenced input: T cells isolated from PBMCs. The clonotype originates from a human donor in good health. This CDR3 is CASRLGTGGGQQPQHF. CDR3 in DNA: TGTGCCAGCAGGTTAGGGACAGGGGGCGGACAACAGCCCCAGCATTTT. Using reference TRBV7-9 and TRBJ1-5 for the parts outside the CDR3, the full variable domain is DTGVSQNPRHKITKRGQNVTFRCDPISEHNRLYWYRQTLGQGPEFLTYFQNEAQLEKSRLLSDRFSAERPKGSFSTLEIQRTEQGDSAMYLCASRLGTGGGQQPQHFGDGTRLSIL.